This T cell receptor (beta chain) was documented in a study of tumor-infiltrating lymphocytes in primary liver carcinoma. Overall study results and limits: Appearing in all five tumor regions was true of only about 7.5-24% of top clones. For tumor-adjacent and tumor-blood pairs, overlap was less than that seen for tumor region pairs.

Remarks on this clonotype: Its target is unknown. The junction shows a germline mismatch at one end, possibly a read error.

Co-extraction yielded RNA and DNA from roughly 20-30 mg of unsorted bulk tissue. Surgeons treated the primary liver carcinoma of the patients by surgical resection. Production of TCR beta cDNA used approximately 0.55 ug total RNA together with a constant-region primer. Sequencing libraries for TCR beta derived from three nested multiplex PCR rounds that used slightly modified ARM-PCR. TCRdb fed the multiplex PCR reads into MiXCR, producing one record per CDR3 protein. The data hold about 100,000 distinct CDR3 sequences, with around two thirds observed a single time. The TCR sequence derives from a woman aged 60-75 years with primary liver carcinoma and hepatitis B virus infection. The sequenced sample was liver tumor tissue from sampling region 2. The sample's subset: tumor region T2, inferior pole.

CDR3 amino acids: CAGRTQEGNEILLF. CDR3 in DNA: TGTGCCGGCAGAACTCAGGAAGGGAATGAAATACTGTTATTT. This chain connects TRBV6-6 to TRBJ1-4; D gene unclear. Germline V CDR1 and CDR2: MNHNY, SVGAGI (reference sequence). The CDR3 loop spans 14 amino acids.